This T cell receptor (beta chain) is drawn from a study of human T cells and chemical hapten exposure. TCRdb processed the RACE reads anew with MiXCR; each CDR3 protein has one entry. The repertoire holds approximately 180,000 distinct CDR3 sequences, with 25% to 30% as singletons. Germline lookup yields CDR1 ENHRY and CDR2 SYGVKD. V was trimmed by 9 bases and J by 6 bases, leaving 14 bases between them. The CDR3 runs to 13 residues. Time point described: pre-sensitization, week 0. Sample treatment: therapeutic diphenylcyclopropenone sensitization with weekly scalp DPC. It was from unfractionated whole blood that total RNA was extracted.

Specimen: whole blood, collected in connection with sensitization to the hapten diphenylcyclopropenone (DPC). V and J are TRBV10-3 and TRBJ2-2, with D possibly being TRBD2 (6 bases). This sequence originates from a woman aged 30 to 39 with alopecia areata. Some clones in this sample may be carry-over from other donors' samples. The CDR3 region is CAISSGVAGELFF. The CDR3 coding sequence is TGTGCCATATCTTCGGGGGTGGCCGGGGAGCTGTTTTTT.